Following are 14 T cell receptor beta chains from one sample sequenced in a study of shared clonotypes between healthy human individuals. The protocol was immunoSEQ multiplex PCR, while the TCRdb copy is restricted to in-frame clones and leaves out a portion. The sample yields millions of clones, approximately 92% seen once. The sequenced sample was naive CD4+ T cells sorted from blood. Subset noted: CD45RA+ positively selected. The receptors here all came from a young man in good health.

V gene TRBV9 combines with J gene TRBJ2-1; unclear D gene. The CDR3 sequence is 14 residues long. CDR1 and CDR2 from the germline V gene are SGDLS and YYNGEE. The V gene lost 0 bases and the J gene lost 7 bases, with 11 bases spanning the gap. CDR3 sequence reads: CASSVVTTTNEQFF. CDR3 coding DNA: TGTGCCAGCAGCGTAGTTACTACCACGAATGAGCAGTTCTTC.

A note on this clone: Additional DNA sequences in this sample encode the identical CDR3. The chain employs TRBV18 and TRBJ1-3; D is undetermined. The ends were cut back, 6 bases at V and 3 bases at J, with 9 bases in the middle. Germline loops: CDR1 KGHSH, CDR2 LQKENI. The CDR3 extends over 13 amino acids. The CDR3: CASSLEVGNTIYF. The CDR3, as DNA: TGTGCCAGCTCCCTGGAGGTTGGAAACACCATATATTTT.

The V call is TRBV30, the J call TRBJ2-7, with a possible D match to TRBD2 (7 bases). Germline CDR1 reads GTSNPN; CDR2 reads SVGIG (reference sequence). The CDR3 is 14 amino acids. With 3 bases removed from V and 5 bases from J, the gap between germline ends came to 17 bases. DNA for the CDR3: TGTGCCTGGAGCCTGGGAGGGGGAGGGGACGAGCAGTACTTC. This codes for CAWSLGGGGDEQYF.

This clone was observed once. This sequence joins TRBV7-9 and TRBJ2-7; TRBD1 matches 7 bases. Germline values: CDR1 SEHNR, CDR2 FQNEAQ (reference sequence). The CDR3 runs 15 residues. V shed 2 bases, J shed 0 bases, and the junction held 4 bases outside the gene matches. CDR3 coding DNA: TGTGCCAGCAGCTTATACGGGACAGACTCCTACGAGCAGTACTTC. Translating it yields CASSLYGTDSYEQYF.

This clone was seen only a few times. The chain's CDR3 is CASSLGTTGSPLHF. The CDR3 DNA reads TGTGCCAGCAGCTTGGGTACGACGGGATCACCCCTCCACTTT. The chain has TRBV5-6 and TRBJ1-6; D ambiguous. V lost 0 bases and J lost 10, with 11 bases in between. The CDR3 contains 14 residues. Germline-derived CDR1 and CDR2 are SGHDT and YYEEEE.

The V gene is TRBV19, the J gene TRBJ1-1; 7 nucleotides agree with TRBD1. This CDR3 is 14 amino acids long. After removal of 7 bases from V and 0 bases from J, the junction contained 5 bases not matched to a gene. Germline V gene lookup returns CDR1 LNHDA and CDR2 SQIVND (reference sequence). The CDR3 here is CASTRTGMNTEAFF. DNA for the CDR3: TGTGCCAGTACCCGGACAGGAATGAACACTGAAGCTTTCTTT. Full variable domain (remainder filled in from reference TRBV19 and TRBJ1-1): DGGITQSPKYLFRKEGQNVTLSCEQNLNHDAMYWYRQDPGQGLRLIYYSQIVNDFQKGDIAEGYSVSREKKESFPLTVTSAQKNPTAFYLCASTRTGMNTEAFFGQGTRLTVV.

This clone came up once. This chain connects TRBV18 to TRBJ2-7; perhaps TRBD2 as D (5 bases). This CDR3 contains 14 residues. V gave up 6 bases and J gave up 0 bases, with 12 bases separating them. Germline assignment: CDR1 KGHSH and CDR2 LQKENI. CDR3 region: CASSREGRSYEQYF. The DNA of the CDR3 is TGTGCCAGCTCTAGAGAGGGCCGCTCCTACGAGCAGTACTTC.

CDR3 coding DNA: TGTGCCAGCAGCTTAGATGGCGCGGATCGACCTTCCAATGAGCAGTTCTTC. Amino acid sequence: CASSLDGADRPSNEQFF. This sequence joins TRBV11-2 and TRBJ2-1; D unclear. V gave up 0 bases and J gave up 6 bases, with 18 bases separating them. This CDR3 comprises 17 residues. Germline V gene data show CDR1 as SGHAT and CDR2 as FQNNGV.

The rearrangement joins TRBV2 to TRBJ1-5; D is undetermined. The CDR3 has 14 amino acids. Looked up from germline, CDR1 is SNHLY and CDR2 is FYNNEI. Trimming stripped 2 bases from V and 4 bases from J, with 9 bases between. The CDR3 here is CASSEWVGNQPQHF. DNA for the CDR3: TGTGCCAGCAGTGAATGGGTGGGAAATCAGCCCCAGCATTTT.

Comment on this clone: Other DNA sequences from this sample encode an identical CDR3 as well. The chain is built from TRBV19 and TRBJ2-2; D possibly matches TRBD1 or TRBD2 (5 bases each). The V and J ends lost 2 bases and 0 bases respectively, with 10 bases between them. The CDR3 is 16 amino acids. In germline, CDR1 is LNHDA, CDR2 SQIVND (reference sequence). The DNA for the CDR3 is TGTGCCAGTAGTATATTTGGGGGAGCGAACACCGGGGAGCTGTTTTTT. This translates into CASSIFGGANTGELFF.

This clone came up once. Other DNA sequences within the sample encode an identical CDR3. The V call is TRBV5-1, the J call TRBJ2-5; D is possibly TRBD1 (7 bases). The CDR3 length is 14 residues. CDR1 is SGHRS, CDR2 YFSETQ, per germline. With 0 bases removed from V and 5 bases from J, the gap between germline ends came to 11 bases. The DNA for the CDR3 is TGCGCCAGCAGCTTGGAGCCAGGGGGGGAGACCCAGTACTTC. It encodes CASSLEPGGETQYF.

The rearrangement links TRBV7-3 to TRBJ2-7, with 7 bases matching TRBD1. This CDR3 has 13 residues. The V gene end was trimmed by 4 bases and the J gene end by 5 bases; junction bases not matched to a gene: 5. CDR1 and CDR2 (germline): SGHTA, FQGTGA. The DNA for the CDR3 is TGTGCCAGCAGCTCTAACAGGGGCCACGAGCAGTACTTC. Translated: CASSSNRGHEQYF.

The chain joins TRBV5-1 to TRBJ1-1; 11 positions match TRBD1. The CDR3 is made up of 14 amino acids. Unmatched junction bases numbered 3, after V lost 4 bases and J lost 4 bases. From germline, CDR1 is SGHRS and CDR2 YFSETQ. The CDR3 coding sequence is TGCGCCAGCAGCCGGGACAGGGGGACCACTGAAGCTTTCTTT. Its translation: CASSRDRGTTEAFF. Full variable domain (rest looked up from reference TRBV5-1 and TRBJ1-1): KAGVTQTPRYLIKTRGQQVTLSCSPISGHRSVSWYQQTPGQGLQFLFEYFSETQRNKGNFPGRFSGRQFSNSRSEMNVSTLELGDSALYLCASSRDRGTTEAFFGQGTRLTVV.

The genes are TRBV27 and TRBJ2-5; 11 positions agree with TRBD2. This CDR3 region has 15 residues. Germline V gives CDR1 MNHEY, CDR2 SMNVEV (reference sequence). V lost 3 bases, J lost 5 bases, and 5 bases stayed unmatched. This chain's CDR3 is CASSFRLAGLETQYF. CDR3 in DNA: TGTGCCAGCAGTTTCCGACTAGCGGGATTGGAGACCCAGTACTTC.